The 30 T cell receptor beta chains below come from one sample, sequenced in a study of T cells in Graves' hyperthyroidism and ophthalmopathy. Amplification targeted TCR beta CDR3 regions from RNA transcripts. With the HTBI primer set, the TCR CDR3 went through a first round of RT-PCR. TCRdb used MiXCR to reprocess the multiplex PCR reads, holding one entry per CDR3 protein. The sample carries over 500,000 distinct CDR3 sequences, 14% recorded once. Sequencing used blood. The receptors were gathered from a woman between 40 and 50 years old with Graves' hyperthyroidism.

The sample holds many counts of this clonotype. The rearrangement joins TRBV5-1 to TRBJ2-2; 7 nucleotides match TRBD1. Germline CDR1 SGHRS, CDR2 YFSETQ. CDR3 length: 15 residues. With V trimmed by 4 bases and J by 4 bases, 7 bases remained unmatched. The CDR3 here is CASSPGQQSTGELFF. The CDR3 coding sequence is TGCGCCAGCAGCCCGGGACAGCAGTCCACCGGGGAGCTGTTTTTT.

This clonotype was observed a handful of times. V usage is TRBV12-3 or TRBV12-4 and J usage is TRBJ1-4, with D possibly matching TRBD1 (5 bases). CDR3 length equals 14 residues. V was pared by 6 bases and J by 8 bases, with 16 bases between. The CDR3 sequence is CASRSTASGEKLFF. The CDR3 nucleotides are TGTGCCAGCAGATCGACAGCTTCGGGGGAAAAACTGTTTTTT.

This clonotype was recorded many times. The V gene is TRBV5-1, the J gene TRBJ2-2; tentatively, D is TRBD2 (6 bases). This CDR3 region has 12 residues. Germline values: CDR1 SGHRS, CDR2 YFSETQ. V was cut by 5 bases and J by 7 bases, with 9 bases left in between. In DNA, the CDR3 is TGCGCCAGCAGGGGAGGCGACGGGGAGCTGTTTTTT. Residues: CASRGGDGELFF. Variable domain in full (rest from reference TRBV5-1 and TRBJ2-2): KAGVTQTPRYLIKTRGQQVTLSCSPISGHRSVSWYQQTPGQGLQFLFEYFSETQRNKGNFPGRFSGRQFSNSRSEMNVSTLELGDSALYLCASRGGDGELFFGEGSRLTVL.

The chain has TRBV6-5 and TRBJ1-2; D may be TRBD1 (5 bases). Trimming pared 2 bases from V and 8 bases from J, leaving 15 bases between. CDR1 is MNHEY and CDR2 is SVGAGI in the germline V gene. The length of the CDR3 is 14 residues. The CDR3 DNA is TGTGCCAGCAGTTACGGTCGGGGGATAGGGGGCTACACCTTC. This gives the protein CASSYGRGIGGYTF.

About this clonotype: A clone one base away is much larger, so this may be a read error. Without the conserved terminal phenylalanine or tryptophan, this CDR3 likely stems from a read error. This chain uses TRBV3-1 with TRBJ1-1; D is uncertain. The CDR3 is made up of 15 amino acids. The germline V gene has CDR1 LGHDT and CDR2 YNNKEL (reference sequence). The V end lost 2 bases, the J end lost 0 bases, and 10 bases lay between the germline ends. CDR3 region: CASSQLNSLNTEAFS. For the CDR3, the DNA is TGTGCCAGCAGCCAATTGAACTCATTGAACACTGAAGCTTTCTCT.

This sequence joins TRBV4-1 and TRBJ2-4; D perhaps matches TRBD2 (6 bases). Germline V lookup: CDR1 MGHRA, CDR2 YSYEKL. This CDR3 region has 17 residues. Trimming took off 0 bases at V and 2 bases at J, with 14 bases between the two ends. CDR3 sequence reads: CASSQEGEVGSKNIQYF. The CDR3 DNA reads as TGCGCCAGCAGCCAAGAGGGGGAGGTCGGGTCCAAAAACATTCAGTACTTC.

This clonotype was counted ten times or more. The rearrangement links TRBV20-1 to TRBJ2-1, with D perhaps matching TRBD1 (5 bases). From germline, CDR1 is DFQATT and CDR2 SNEGSKA (reference sequence). CDR3 length: 13 residues. Trimming removed 3 bases from V and 4 bases from J, with 10 bases in between. The CDR3: CSASVTDYNEQFF. Written as DNA, the CDR3 is TGCAGTGCTAGTGTGACAGATTACAATGAGCAGTTCTTC.

This clonotype was detected ten times or more. The chain couples TRBV5-1 to TRBJ2-2; D gene unclear. Trimming removed 0 bases at V and 0 bases at J, with 9 bases between. Germline CDR1 SGHRS, CDR2 YFSETQ. The CDR3 is 16 residues long. The CDR3 bases are TGCGCCAGCAGCTTGGGCGCGTTCGCGAACACCGGGGAGCTGTTTTTT. Translated, it gives CASSLGAFANTGELFF.

This clonotype was detected ten times or more. This chain links TRBV7-8 with TRBJ1-2; D is unresolved. The CDR3 totals 16 residues. The germline V gene encodes CDR1 SGHVS and CDR2 FQNEAQ. V lost 1 base and J lost 5, with 17 bases in between. This CDR3 reads CASSLEAGPGDYGYTF. The CDR3 DNA reads TGTGCCAGCAGCTTAGAGGCAGGCCCTGGTGATTATGGCTACACCTTC.

Ten or more counts support this clonotype. The chain is built from TRBV5-1 and TRBJ2-5; TRBD2 matches 13 bases. Germline CDR1 and CDR2: SGHRS and YFSETQ. After removal of 4 bases from V and 4 bases from J, the junction contained 7 bases not matched to a gene. This CDR3 spans 16 amino acids. CDR3 nucleotide sequence: TGCGCCAGCAGCAAAGGACTAGCGGGAGTTGGAGAGACCCAGTACTTC. This encodes CASSKGLAGVGETQYF. The whole variable domain, remainder taken from reference TRBV5-1 and TRBJ2-5, is KAGVTQTPRYLIKTRGQQVTLSCSPISGHRSVSWYQQTPGQGLQFLFEYFSETQRNKGNFPGRFSGRQFSNSRSEMNVSTLELGDSALYLCASSKGLAGVGETQYFGPGTRLLVL.

The rearrangement uses TRBV6-2 or TRBV6-3 and TRBJ2-3, with 7 bases identical to TRBD2. Germline loops: CDR1 MNHEY, CDR2 SVGEGT. This CDR3 has 17 amino acids. Trimming at V came to 2 bases and at J to 0 bases, leaving 8 bases not matched to a gene. Here the CDR3 reads CASSYVSGRESTDTQYF. CDR3 in DNA: TGTGCCAGCAGTTACGTCAGTGGGCGGGAGAGCACAGATACGCAGTATTTT.

This clonotype was detected ten times or more. V is TRBV9 and J is TRBJ2-1; D is perhaps TRBD1 or TRBD2 (5 bases each). CDR3 length equals 15 residues. CDR1 is SGDLS and CDR2 is YYNGEE in the germline V gene. V lost 2 bases, J lost 4 bases, and 13 bases lay in between. This CDR3 is CASSVIGGPYNEQFF. CDR3 in DNA: TGTGCCAGCAGCGTGATTGGGGGACCTTACAATGAGCAGTTCTTC.

This clonotype has ten or more counts. The chain links TRBV3-1 to TRBJ2-2, with D unresolved. Germline lookup yields CDR1 LGHDT and CDR2 YNNKEL (reference sequence). CDR3 length: 16 residues. V lost 0 bases to trimming and J lost 0 bases, with 8 bases between them. The CDR3 sequence is CASSQEIGSNTGELFF. The CDR3 DNA sequence: TGTGCCAGCAGCCAAGAGATAGGCTCGAACACCGGGGAGCTGTTTTTT.

This clonotype was recorded at least ten times. The rearrangement joins TRBV5-1 to TRBJ2-3; TRBD2 matches at 8 bases. V gave up 7 bases and J gave up 1 base; unmatched junction bases: 11. Looked up from germline, CDR1 is SGHRS and CDR2 is YFSETQ. This CDR3 comprises 16 residues. This CDR3 reads CASSPVAGSGTDTQYF. CDR3 sequence (DNA): TGCGCCAGCTCACCAGTAGCGGGAAGTGGCACAGATACGCAGTATTTT.

V and J are TRBV29-1 and TRBJ2-7; D is unclear. The CDR3 has 10 residues. Trimming pared 5 bases from V and 0 bases from J, leaving 2 bases between. The germline CDR1 and CDR2 sequences are SQVTM and ANQGSEA. CDR3 sequence (DNA): TGCAGCGTTATCTCCTACGAGCAGTACTTC. Residues: CSVISYEQYF.

This clonotype showed up just a few times. This chain joins TRBV9 and TRBJ2-1; 8 positions agree with TRBD1. V shed 0 bases, J shed 7 bases, and the junction held 9 bases outside the gene matches. The CDR3 totals 16 residues. Germline V gives CDR1 SGDLS, CDR2 YYNGEE. The CDR3 here is CASSVVGGQGGNEQFF. CDR3 nucleotides: TGTGCCAGCAGCGTAGTCGGAGGACAGGGTGGAAATGAGCAGTTCTTC.

This clonotype has more than one count but fewer than ten. The V and J genes are TRBV18 and TRBJ1-6; TRBD1 aligns across 9 bases. Germline V lookup: CDR1 KGHSH, CDR2 LQKENI. V was clipped by 1 base and J by 2 bases; unmatched bases: 3. The CDR3 is made up of 17 amino acids. This CDR3 is CASSPRDRDAYNSPLHF. The CDR3 DNA reads as TGTGCCAGCTCACCACGGGACAGGGACGCCTATAATTCACCCCTCCACTTT.

In this sample, this clonotype turned up a few times. This chain links TRBV6-5 with TRBJ2-5; D remains ambiguous. CDR1 and CDR2 (germline): MNHEY, SVGAGI. CDR3 length: 15 amino acids. Trimming pared 0 bases from V and 5 bases from J, leaving 13 bases between. The CDR3 nucleotides are TGTGCCAGCAGTTACTCGAATAGCAGGACGGAGACCCAGTACTTC. It yields the protein CASSYSNSRTETQYF.

This clonotype was picked up many times. The chain couples TRBV18 to TRBJ1-1; D remains ambiguous. V dropped 4 bases and J dropped 3 bases, with 18 bases sitting between them. The CDR3 contains 16 residues. Germline-derived CDR1 and CDR2 are KGHSH and LQKENI. CDR3 in DNA: TGTGCCAGCTCACGTTCCGACGTTCGGGGTGACACTGAAGCTTTCTTT. Protein sequence: CASSRSDVRGDTEAFF.

As to this clonotype: A much larger clone is a single base away; this may be a read error. This chain connects TRBV9 to TRBJ2-3; D call uncertain. From germline, CDR1 is SGDLS and CDR2 YYNGEE. Trimming left V 0 bases short and J 1 base short, with 3 bases between. CDR3 length equals 13 residues. Written as DNA, the CDR3 is TGTGCCAGCAGCGTAGGGCGCACAGATACGCAGTATTTT. This encodes CASSVGRTDTQYF.

This clonotype was found many times. This chain joins TRBV6-5 and TRBJ1-6; D is unclear. In germline, CDR1 is MNHEY, CDR2 SVGAGI. The CDR3 covers 14 residues. V lost 0 bases to trimming and J lost 10 bases, with 10 bases between them. The CDR3 DNA sequence: TGTGCCAGCAGTTACTCAGGAATGGAATCACCCCTCCACTTT. The encoded protein is CASSYSGMESPLHF.

Ten or more counts support this clonotype. V usage is TRBV20-1 and J usage is TRBJ2-1; 7 bases match TRBD2. V dropped 6 bases and J dropped 3; count of bases not matched to a gene: 8. Germline V gene sequence: CDR1 DFQATT, CDR2 SNEGSKA (reference sequence). The CDR3 consists of 14 residues. The CDR3 region is CSAMRLAIYNEQFF. The CDR3 DNA reads TGCAGTGCAATGAGACTAGCCATCTACAATGAGCAGTTCTTC.

This clonotype was recorded at least ten times. The gene calls are TRBV28 and TRBJ2-6; maybe TRBD2 (5 bases). Trimming cost V 5 bases and J 0 bases, with 11 bases left between them. The CDR3 spans 16 residues. Per the germline V gene, CDR1 is MDHEN and CDR2 is SYDVKM. CDR3 sequence reads: CASSPEDISGANVLTF. CDR3 nucleotide sequence: TGTGCCAGCAGTCCGGAGGATATCTCTGGGGCCAACGTCCTGACTTTC. The whole variable domain, remainder taken from reference TRBV28 and TRBJ2-6, is DVKVTQSSRYLVKRTGEKVFLECVQDMDHENMFWYRQDPGLGLRLIYFSYDVKMKEKGDIPEGYSVSREKKERFSLILESASTNQTSMYLCASSPEDISGANVLTFGAGSRLTVL.

This clonotype was seen ten or more times. V gene TRBV6-1 combines with J gene TRBJ2-3; D is unclear. The germline V gene has CDR1 MNHNS and CDR2 SASEGT. The germline V and J ends were trimmed by 5 bases and 0 bases, with 12 bases remaining between them. The CDR3 loop spans 15 amino acids. The CDR3 DNA follows: TGTGCCAGCAGTTACGGGCGAACTAGCACAGATACGCAGTATTTT. Translated: CASSYGRTSTDTQYF.

Points on this clonotype: This may come from a read error, since a much larger clone is one base off. V and J are TRBV12-3 or TRBV12-4 and TRBJ2-7; D gene uncertain. Between the trimmed V and J ends, which lost 6 bases and 1 base, there was a span of 13 bases. This CDR3 is 14 amino acids long. CDR3 sequence: CASRDPGNSYEQYF. CDR3 in DNA: TGTGCCAGCAGAGATCCGGGCAATTCCTACGAGCAGTACTTC.

This clonotype was observed a few times. This sequence joins TRBV10-3 and TRBJ1-2, with D possibly being TRBD1 (5 bases). CDR1 and CDR2 (germline): ENHRY, SYGVKD. The CDR3 runs 15 residues. Trimming removed 3 bases from V and 4 bases from J, with 15 bases in between. DNA for the CDR3: TGTGCCATCAGTGAAGCGGACAACGTTGCCTATGGCTACACCTTC. As protein: CAISEADNVAYGYTF.

This clonotype was picked up many times. The V call is TRBV2, the J call TRBJ2-1, with 10 positions matching TRBD2. Per germline, CDR1 SNHLY and CDR2 FYNNEI. The J segment lost 4 bases and the V segment lost 7 bases, leaving 10 bases of the junction unmatched. This CDR3 is 16 amino acids long. The CDR3 DNA reads as TGTGCCAGCAAAGAAGGGGCTAGCGGGAGTTACAATGAGCAGTTCTTC. This codes for CASKEGASGSYNEQFF.

For this clonotype: The junction shows a germline mismatch at one end, possibly a read error. The chain uses TRBV3-1 and TRBJ2-7; 7 nucleotides align to TRBD1. Looked up from germline, CDR1 is LGHDT and CDR2 is YNNKEL (reference sequence). The CDR3 is made up of 14 amino acids. Here the CDR3 reads CASSEKGAGYEQYF. As DNA, the CDR3 is TGCGCCAGCAGTGAGAAGGGGGCTGGCTACGAGCAGTACTTC.

This chain links TRBV9 with TRBJ1-1; possible D gene TRBD1, 6 bases. Trimming pared 0 bases from V and 1 base from J, leaving 10 bases between. From germline, CDR1 is SGDLS and CDR2 YYNGEE. The CDR3 runs 15 residues. CDR3 residues: CASSVEGGGNTEAFF. DNA of the CDR3: TGTGCCAGCAGCGTAGAGGGGGGGGGGAACACTGAAGCTTTCTTT.

This clonotype appeared many times. This rearrangement joins TRBV6-1 to TRBJ2-7; D is perhaps TRBD1 or TRBD2 (5 bases each). This CDR3 region has 14 residues. Trimming shortened V by 8 bases and J by 2 bases, and 16 bases separated the two germline ends. CDR1 is MNHNS and CDR2 is SASEGT in the germline V gene. CDR3: CASGGPTDAYEQYF. The DNA of the CDR3 is TGTGCCAGCGGAGGACCGACAGACGCCTACGAGCAGTACTTC.